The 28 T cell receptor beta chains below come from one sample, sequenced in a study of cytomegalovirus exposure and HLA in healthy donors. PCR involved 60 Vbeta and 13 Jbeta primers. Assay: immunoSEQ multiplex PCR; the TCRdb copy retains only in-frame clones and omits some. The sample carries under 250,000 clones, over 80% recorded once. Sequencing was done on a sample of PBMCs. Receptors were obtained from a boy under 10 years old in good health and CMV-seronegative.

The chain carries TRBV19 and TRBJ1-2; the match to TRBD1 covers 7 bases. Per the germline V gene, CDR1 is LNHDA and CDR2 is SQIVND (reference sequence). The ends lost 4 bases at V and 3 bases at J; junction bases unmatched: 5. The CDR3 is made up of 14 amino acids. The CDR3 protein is CASSTRQGYYGYTF. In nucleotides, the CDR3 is TGTGCCAGTAGTACCAGACAGGGCTACTATGGCTACACCTTC.

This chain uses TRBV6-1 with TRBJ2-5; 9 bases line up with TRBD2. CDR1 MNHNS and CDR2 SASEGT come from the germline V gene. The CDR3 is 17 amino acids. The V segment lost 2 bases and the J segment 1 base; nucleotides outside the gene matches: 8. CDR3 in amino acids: CASSEYGGAGGQETQYF. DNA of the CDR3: TGTGCCAGCAGTGAATATGGGGGAGCGGGGGGCCAAGAGACCCAGTACTTC.

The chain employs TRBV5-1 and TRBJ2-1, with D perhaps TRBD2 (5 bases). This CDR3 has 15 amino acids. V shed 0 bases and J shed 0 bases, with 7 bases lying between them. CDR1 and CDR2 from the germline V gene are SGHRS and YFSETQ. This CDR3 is CASSLEAASYNEQFF. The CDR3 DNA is TGCGCCAGCAGCTTGGAAGCGGCCTCCTACAATGAGCAGTTCTTC.

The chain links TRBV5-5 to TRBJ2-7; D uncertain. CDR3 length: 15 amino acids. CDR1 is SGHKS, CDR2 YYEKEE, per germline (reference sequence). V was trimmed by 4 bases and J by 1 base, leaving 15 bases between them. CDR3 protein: CASSLESFRSYEQYF. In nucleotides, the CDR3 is TGTGCCAGCAGCCTTGAAAGCTTCAGGTCCTACGAGCAGTACTTC.

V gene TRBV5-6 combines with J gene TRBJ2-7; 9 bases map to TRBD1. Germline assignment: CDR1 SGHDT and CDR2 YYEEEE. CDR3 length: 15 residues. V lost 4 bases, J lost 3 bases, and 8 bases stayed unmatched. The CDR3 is CASSRGTGYLYEQYF. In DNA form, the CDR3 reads TGTGCCAGCAGCCGAGGGACAGGGTATCTCTACGAGCAGTACTTC. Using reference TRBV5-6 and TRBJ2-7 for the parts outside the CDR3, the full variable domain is DAGVTQSPTHLIKTRGQQVTLRCSPKSGHDTVSWYQQALGQGPQFIFQYYEEEERQRGNFPDRFSGHQFPNYSSELNVNALLLGDSALYLCASSRGTGYLYEQYFGPGTRLTVT.

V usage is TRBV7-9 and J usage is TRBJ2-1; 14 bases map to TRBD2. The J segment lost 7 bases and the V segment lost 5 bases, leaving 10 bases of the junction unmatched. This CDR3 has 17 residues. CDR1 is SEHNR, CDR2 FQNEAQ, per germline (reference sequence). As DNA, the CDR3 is TGTGCCAGCAGCGCCTCCCCGGGACTAGCGGGGGCTAATGAGCAGTTCTTC. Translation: CASSASPGLAGANEQFF.

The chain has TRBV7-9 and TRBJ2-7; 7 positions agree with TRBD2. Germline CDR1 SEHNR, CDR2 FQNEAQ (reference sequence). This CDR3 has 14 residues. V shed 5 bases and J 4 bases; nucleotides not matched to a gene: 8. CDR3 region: CASSATMGGYEQYF. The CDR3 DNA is TGTGCCAGCAGCGCGACCATGGGGGGGTACGAGCAGTACTTC.

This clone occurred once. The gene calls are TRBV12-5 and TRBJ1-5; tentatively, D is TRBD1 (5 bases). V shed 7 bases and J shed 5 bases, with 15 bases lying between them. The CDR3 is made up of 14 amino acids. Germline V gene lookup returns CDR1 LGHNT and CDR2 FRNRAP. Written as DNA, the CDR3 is TGTGCTAGTGTTTTAAATTCAGGGTATCAGCCCCAGCATTTT. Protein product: CASVLNSGYQPQHF.

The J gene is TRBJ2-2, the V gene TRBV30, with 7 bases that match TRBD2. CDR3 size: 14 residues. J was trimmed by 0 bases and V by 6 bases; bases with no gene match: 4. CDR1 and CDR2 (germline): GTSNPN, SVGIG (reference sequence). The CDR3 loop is CACWGGTNTGELFF. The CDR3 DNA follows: TGTGCCTGCTGGGGGGGGACGAACACCGGGGAGCTGTTTTTT.

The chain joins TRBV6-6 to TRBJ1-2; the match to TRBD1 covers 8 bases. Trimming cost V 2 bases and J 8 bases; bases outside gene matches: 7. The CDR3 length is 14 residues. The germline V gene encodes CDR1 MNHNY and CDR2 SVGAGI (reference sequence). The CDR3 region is CASSYLGQGRGYTF. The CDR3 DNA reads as TGTGCCAGCAGTTACCTAGGACAGGGTCGGGGCTACACCTTC.

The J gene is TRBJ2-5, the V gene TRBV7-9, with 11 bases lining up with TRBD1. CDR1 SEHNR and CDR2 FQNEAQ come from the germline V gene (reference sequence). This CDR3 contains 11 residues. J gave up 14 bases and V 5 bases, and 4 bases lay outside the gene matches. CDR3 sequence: CASSGGQGEYF. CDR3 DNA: TGTGCCAGCAGCGGGGGACAGGGGGAATACTTC. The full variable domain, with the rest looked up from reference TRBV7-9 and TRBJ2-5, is DTGVSQNPRHKITKRGQNVTFRCDPISEHNRLYWYRQTLGQGPEFLTYFQNEAQLEKSRLLSDRFSAERPKGSFSTLEIQRTEQGDSAMYLCASSGGQGEYFGPGTRLLVL.

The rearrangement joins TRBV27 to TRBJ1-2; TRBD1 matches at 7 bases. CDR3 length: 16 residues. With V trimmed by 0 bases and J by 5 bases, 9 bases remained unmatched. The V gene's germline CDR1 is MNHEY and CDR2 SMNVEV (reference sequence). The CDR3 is CASSLSSRQGAYGYTF. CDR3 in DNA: TGTGCCAGCAGTTTATCCTCCCGACAGGGCGCTTATGGCTACACCTTC.

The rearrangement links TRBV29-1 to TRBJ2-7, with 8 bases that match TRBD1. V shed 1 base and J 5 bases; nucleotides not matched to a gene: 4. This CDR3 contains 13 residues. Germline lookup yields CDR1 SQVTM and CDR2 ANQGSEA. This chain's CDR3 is CSVEVTGDDEQYF. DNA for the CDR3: TGCAGCGTTGAAGTGACAGGGGACGACGAGCAGTACTTC.

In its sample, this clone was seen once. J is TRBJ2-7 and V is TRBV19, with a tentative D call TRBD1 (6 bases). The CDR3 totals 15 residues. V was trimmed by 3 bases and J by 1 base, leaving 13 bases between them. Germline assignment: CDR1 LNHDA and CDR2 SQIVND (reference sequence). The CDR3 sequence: CASSIETGLSYEQYF. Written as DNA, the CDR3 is TGTGCCAGTAGTATCGAGACAGGTTTATCCTACGAGCAGTACTTC.

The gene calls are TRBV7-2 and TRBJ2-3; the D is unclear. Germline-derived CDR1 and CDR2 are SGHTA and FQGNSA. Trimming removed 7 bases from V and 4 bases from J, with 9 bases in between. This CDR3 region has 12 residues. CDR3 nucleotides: TGTGCCAGCACCCCCCTAGCAGATACGCAGTATTTT. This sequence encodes CASTPLADTQYF. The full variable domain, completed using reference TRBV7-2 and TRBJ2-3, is GAGVSQSPSNKVTEKGKDVELRCDPISGHTALYWYRQSLGQGLEFLIYFQGNSAPDKSGLPSDRFSAERTGGSVSTLTIQRTQQEDSAVYLCASTPLADTQYFGPGTRLTVL.

The CDR3 region is CASSQGLLYEQYF. CDR3 DNA sequence: TGTGCCAGCAGCCAGGGGCTTTTGTACGAGCAGTACTTC. The rearrangement joins TRBV2 to TRBJ2-7; D might be TRBD1 (6 bases). CDR1 and CDR2 from the germline V gene are SNHLY and FYNNEI. The CDR3 contains 13 residues. Deletions cut 6 bases from V and 4 bases from J, with 13 bases between.

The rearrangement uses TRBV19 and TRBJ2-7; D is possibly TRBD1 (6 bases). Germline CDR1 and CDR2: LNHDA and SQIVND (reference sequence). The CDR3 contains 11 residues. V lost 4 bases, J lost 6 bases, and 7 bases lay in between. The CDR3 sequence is CASSTGVEQYF. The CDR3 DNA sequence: TGTGCCAGTAGTACAGGGGTCGAGCAGTACTTC.

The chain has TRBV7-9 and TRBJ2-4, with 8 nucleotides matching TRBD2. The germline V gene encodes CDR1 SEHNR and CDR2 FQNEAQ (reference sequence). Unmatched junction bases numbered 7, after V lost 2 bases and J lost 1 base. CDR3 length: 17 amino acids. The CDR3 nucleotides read TGTGCCAGCAGCTTATTTGTCGGGGGGGCTGCCAAAAACATTCAGTACTTC. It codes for CASSLFVGGAAKNIQYF.

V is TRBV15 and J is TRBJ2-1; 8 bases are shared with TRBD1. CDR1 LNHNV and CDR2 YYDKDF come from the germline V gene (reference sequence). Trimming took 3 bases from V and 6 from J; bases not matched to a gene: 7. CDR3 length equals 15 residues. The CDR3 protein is CATSSGQGVSNEQFF. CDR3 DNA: TGTGCCACCAGCAGTGGACAGGGTGTCAGCAATGAGCAGTTCTTC.

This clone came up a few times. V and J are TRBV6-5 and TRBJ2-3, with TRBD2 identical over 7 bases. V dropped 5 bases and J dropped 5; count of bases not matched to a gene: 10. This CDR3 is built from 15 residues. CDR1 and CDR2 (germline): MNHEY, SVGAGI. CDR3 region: CASSPLGGSIDTQYF. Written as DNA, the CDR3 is TGTGCCAGCAGTCCTCTGGGCGGGAGTATAGATACGCAGTATTTT.

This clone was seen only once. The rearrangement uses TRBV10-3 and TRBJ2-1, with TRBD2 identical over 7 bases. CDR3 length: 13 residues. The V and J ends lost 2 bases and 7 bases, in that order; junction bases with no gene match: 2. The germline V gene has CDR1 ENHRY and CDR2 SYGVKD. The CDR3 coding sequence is TGTGCCATCAGTGAGCGGGGGGAGAATGAGCAGTTCTTC. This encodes CAISERGENEQFF.

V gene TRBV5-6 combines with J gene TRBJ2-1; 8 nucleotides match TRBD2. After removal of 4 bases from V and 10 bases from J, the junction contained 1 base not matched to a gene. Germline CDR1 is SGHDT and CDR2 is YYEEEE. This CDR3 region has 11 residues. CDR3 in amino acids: CASSRLAEQFF. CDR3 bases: TGTGCCAGCAGCCGACTAGCGGAGCAGTTCTTC.

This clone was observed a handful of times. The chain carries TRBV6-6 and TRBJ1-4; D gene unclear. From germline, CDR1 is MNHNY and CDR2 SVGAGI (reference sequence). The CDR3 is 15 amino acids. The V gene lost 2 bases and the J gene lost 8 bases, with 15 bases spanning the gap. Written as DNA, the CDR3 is TGTGCCAGCAGTTACAATTTCCGGGAAGGCGAAAAACTGTTTTTT. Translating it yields CASSYNFREGEKLFF.

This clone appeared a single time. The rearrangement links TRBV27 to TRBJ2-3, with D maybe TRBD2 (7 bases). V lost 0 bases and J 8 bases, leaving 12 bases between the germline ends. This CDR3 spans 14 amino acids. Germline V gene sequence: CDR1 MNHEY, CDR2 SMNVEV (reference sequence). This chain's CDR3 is CASSLSGGQVTQYF. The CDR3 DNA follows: TGTGCCAGCAGTTTATCGGGGGGGCAGGTTACGCAGTATTTT.

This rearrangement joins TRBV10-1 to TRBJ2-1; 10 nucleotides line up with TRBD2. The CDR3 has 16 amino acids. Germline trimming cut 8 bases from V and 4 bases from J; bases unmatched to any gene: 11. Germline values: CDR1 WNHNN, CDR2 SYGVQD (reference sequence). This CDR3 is CASPVITSGDYNEQFF. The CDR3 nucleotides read TGCGCCAGCCCAGTGATAACTAGCGGGGATTACAATGAGCAGTTCTTC.

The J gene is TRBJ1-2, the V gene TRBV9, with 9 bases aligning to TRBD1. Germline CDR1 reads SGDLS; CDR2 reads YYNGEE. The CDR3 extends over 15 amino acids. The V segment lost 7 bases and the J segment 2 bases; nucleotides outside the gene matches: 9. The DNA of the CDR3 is TGTGCCAGCGGGAGGGGGACAGGGCGGAACTATGGCTACACCTTC. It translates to CASGRGTGRNYGYTF.

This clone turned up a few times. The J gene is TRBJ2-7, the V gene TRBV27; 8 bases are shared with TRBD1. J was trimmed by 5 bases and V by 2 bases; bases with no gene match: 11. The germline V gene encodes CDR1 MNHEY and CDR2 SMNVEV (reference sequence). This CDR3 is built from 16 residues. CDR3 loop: CASSLGGRTGRDEQYF. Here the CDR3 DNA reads TGTGCCAGCAGTTTAGGGGGAAGGACAGGGAGAGACGAGCAGTACTTC.

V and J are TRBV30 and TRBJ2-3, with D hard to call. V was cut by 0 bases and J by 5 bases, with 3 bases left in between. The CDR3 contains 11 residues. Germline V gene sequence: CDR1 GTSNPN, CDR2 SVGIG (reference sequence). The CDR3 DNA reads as TGTGCCTGGAGTGTACAAGATACGCAGTATTTT. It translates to CAWSVQDTQYF.